The 7 T cell receptor beta chains presented below share a single source sample, sequenced in a study of OX40 agonist ivuxolimab in advanced cancers. TCRdb keeps only in-frame clones here, not all; method: immunoSEQ multiplex PCR. The sample yields tens of thousands of clones, 85% seen once. The sample here was CD4+ or CD8+ T cells sorted from blood, taken in a trial of the OX40 agonist ivuxolimab. These receptors originate from an adult with an advanced solid tumor such as melanoma, head and neck, liver or kidney cancer.

The rearrangement links TRBV30 to TRBJ2-2, with 15 bases that match TRBD2. V was pared by 3 bases and J by 5 bases, with 16 bases of the junction left unmatched. Germline CDR1 is GTSNPN and CDR2 is SVGIG (reference sequence). CDR3 length: 20 residues. The CDR3 here is CAWRGLWGLAGGSDTGELFF. The CDR3 bases are TGTGCCTGGAGAGGGCTTTGGGGACTAGCGGGGGGCTCTGATACCGGGGAGCTGTTTTTT.

The rearrangement joins TRBV9 to TRBJ2-7; D possibly corresponds to TRBD1 (6 bases). Germline CDR1 reads SGDLS; CDR2 reads YYNGEE. The V and J ends lost 4 bases and 6 bases respectively, with 17 bases between them. CDR3 size: 14 residues. The DNA for the CDR3 is TGTGCCAGCAGCCCCCGAGGGGGTCTGGGCGAGCAGTACTTC. It translates to CASSPRGGLGEQYF.

The V call is TRBV2, the J call TRBJ2-7; D is uncertain. The CDR3 is made up of 15 amino acids. V was trimmed by 4 bases and J by 4 bases, leaving 17 bases between them. Germline V gives CDR1 SNHLY, CDR2 FYNNEI. CDR3 sequence reads: CASSGPGSEKYEQYF. DNA of the CDR3: TGTGCCAGCAGTGGCCCCGGGTCCGAGAAGTACGAGCAGTACTTC.

The rearrangement links TRBV7-3 to TRBJ1-5, with D possibly matching TRBD1 (5 bases). The CDR3 sequence is 13 residues long. Germline values: CDR1 SGHTA, CDR2 FQGTGA. V was clipped by 7 bases and J by 6 bases, with 13 bases between them. For the CDR3, the DNA is TGTGCCAGCATGGGCAGGGAGGGTCAGCCCCAGCATTTT. This sequence encodes CASMGREGQPQHF.

The chain recombines TRBV9 with TRBJ2-1; the match to TRBD2 covers 9 bases. The V gene's germline CDR1 is SGDLS and CDR2 YYNGEE. The CDR3 is made up of 15 amino acids. With V trimmed by 4 bases and J by 2 bases, 4 bases remained unmatched. Written as DNA, the CDR3 is TGTGCCAGCAGCTCTATAGCGGGGGCCTACAATGAGCAGTTCTTC. Translation: CASSSIAGAYNEQFF.

The chain couples TRBV28 to TRBJ2-3; weak D call: TRBD2 (6 bases). Germline assignment: CDR1 MDHEN and CDR2 SYDVKM. With 5 bases removed from V and 3 bases from J, the gap between germline ends came to 15 bases. The CDR3 has 15 residues. The CDR3 sequence: CASSPRLGRTDTQYF. The DNA of the CDR3 is TGTGCCAGCAGTCCTCGACTAGGGCGGACAGATACGCAGTATTTT.

This clone was observed a single time. The chain combines TRBV6-5 with TRBJ2-3; unclear D gene. Germline CDR1 MNHEY, CDR2 SVGAGI. Between the trimmed V and J ends, which lost 1 base and 1 base, there was a span of 6 bases. The CDR3 has 14 amino acids. This CDR3 is CASSYFRGTDTQYF. The CDR3 DNA reads TGTGCCAGCAGTTACTTCCGGGGCACAGATACGCAGTATTTT.